These T cell receptor beta chains were read from a single sample in a study of blood T cell repertoires in COVID-19. Profiling relied on immunoSEQ multiplex PCR, and the TCRdb table lists in-frame clones only, not all of them. The table lists 95,000 to 150,000 clones, about four fifths of them singletons, with 16% in the top ten. Sequencing was done on a sample of peripheral blood. The receptors shown here come from a man aged 60 to 69 with active or convalescent COVID-19. CDR3s include the opening cysteine and the closing phenylalanine or tryptophan. A D gene is named only where the DNA matches it firmly. Clone size, where shown, is once, few, many, or a class for clones that have expanded.

len: 13
d_gene: .
abundance: .
v_gene: TRBV10-2
j_gene: TRBJ1-1
CDR3nt: TGCGCCAGCAGTTCGAGGGGGATCACTGAAGCTTTCTTT
CDR3aa: CASSSRGITEAFF

len: 14
d_gene: TRBD2
abundance: .
v_gene: TRBV28
j_gene: TRBJ2-7
CDR3nt: TGTGCCAGCAGTATAGCGGGAGGGAACTACGAGCAGTACTTC
CDR3aa: CASSIAGGNYEQYF

len: 14
d_gene: .
abundance: .
v_gene: TRBV6-5
j_gene: TRBJ2-1
CDR3nt: TGTGCCAGCAGCCCGGGATTCCCTTACAATGAGCAGTTCTTC
CDR3aa: CASSPGFPYNEQFF

len: 14
d_gene: TRBD1
abundance: .
v_gene: TRBV6-5
j_gene: TRBJ2-7
CDR3nt: TGTGCCAGCAGACCTCCCGGACAGGGCCACGAGCAGTACTTC
CDR3aa: CASRPPGQGHEQYF

len: 14
d_gene: .
abundance: .
v_gene: TRBV6-6
j_gene: TRBJ2-7
CDR3nt: TGTGCCAGCAGTTACTCCCTTACAGGGTACGAGCAGTACTTC
CDR3aa: CASSYSLTGYEQYF

len: 12
d_gene: .
abundance: .
v_gene: TRBV3-1/TRBV3-2
j_gene: TRBJ1-3
CDR3nt: TGTGCCAGCAGCCATAGTGGAAACACCATATATTTT
CDR3aa: CASSHSGNTIYF

len: 13
d_gene: .
abundance: .
v_gene: TRBV6-5
j_gene: TRBJ2-3
CDR3nt: TGTGCCAGCAGTACCGCGGGCGCAGATACGCAGTATTTT
CDR3aa: CASSTAGADTQYF

len: 16
d_gene: .
abundance: .
v_gene: TRBV5-1
j_gene: TRBJ1-4
CDR3nt: TGCGCCAGCAGCTCAGGTTCGGTGGCAACTAATGAAAAACTGTTTTTT
CDR3aa: CASSSGSVATNEKLFF

len: 12
d_gene: TRBD1
abundance: .
v_gene: TRBV6-5
j_gene: TRBJ1-2
CDR3nt: TGTGCCATCTACAGGGGCGACTATGGCTACACCTTC
CDR3aa: CAIYRGDYGYTF

len: 12
d_gene: .
abundance: .
v_gene: TRBV7-2
j_gene: TRBJ1-5
CDR3nt: TGTGCCAGCAGCTTCTACAATCAGCCCCAGCATTTT
CDR3aa: CASSFYNQPQHF

len: 14
d_gene: TRBD1
abundance: .
v_gene: TRBV4-3
j_gene: TRBJ2-7
CDR3nt: TGCGCCAGCAGCCAACCGGGACAGGCCTACGAGCAGTACTTC
CDR3aa: CASSQPGQAYEQYF

len: 14
d_gene: .
abundance: .
v_gene: TRBV5-1
j_gene: TRBJ1-2
CDR3nt: TGCGCCAGCAGCGCCGGGACGGCCGGGGGAGGCTACACCTTC
CDR3aa: CASSAGTAGGGYTF

len: 13
d_gene: TRBD1
abundance: .
v_gene: TRBV7-9
j_gene: TRBJ1-1
CDR3nt: TGTGCCTGTCGACAGGGATATGTCACTGAAGCTTTCTTT
CDR3aa: CACRQGYVTEAFF

len: 13
d_gene: .
abundance: .
v_gene: TRBV6-5
j_gene: TRBJ2-7
CDR3nt: TGTGCCAGCAGTTACGATAACAGAGACGAGCAGTACTTC
CDR3aa: CASSYDNRDEQYF

len: 14
d_gene: .
abundance: .
v_gene: TRBV4-2
j_gene: TRBJ1-5
CDR3nt: TGTGCCAGCAGCCAGAATCGGGTAGGTCAGCCCCAGCATTTT
CDR3aa: CASSQNRVGQPQHF

len: 14
d_gene: .
abundance: .
v_gene: TRBV7-2
j_gene: TRBJ2-3
CDR3nt: TGTGCCAGCAGCTTACTGTCCTCCACAGATACGCAGTATTTT
CDR3aa: CASSLLSSTDTQYF

len: 16
d_gene: .
abundance: .
v_gene: TRBV7-9
j_gene: TRBJ1-6
CDR3nt: TGTGCCAGCAGTCCATCTTCACAGGGAGGGGGTTCACCCCTCCACTTT
CDR3aa: CASSPSSQGGGSPLHF

len: 13
d_gene: .
abundance: .
v_gene: TRBV5-1
j_gene: TRBJ2-5
CDR3nt: TGCGCCAGCTCCCAATGGGCGGGGGAGACCCAGTACTTC
CDR3aa: CASSQWAGETQYF

len: 13
d_gene: .
abundance: .
v_gene: TRBV23-1
j_gene: TRBJ1-3
CDR3nt: TGCGCCAGCCCGGAGTGCTCTGGAAACACCATATATTTT
CDR3aa: CASPECSGNTIYF

len: 14
d_gene: TRBD1
abundance: .
v_gene: TRBV5-6
j_gene: TRBJ2-3
CDR3nt: TGTGCCAGCAGCAGACGCAGGGGGCTGGATACGCAGTATTTT
CDR3aa: CASSRRRGLDTQYF

len: 16
d_gene: TRBD2
abundance: few
v_gene: TRBV11-3
j_gene: TRBJ2-1
CDR3nt: TGTGCCAGCAGCCTCGAACCTAGCGGCTCCTACAATGAGCAGTTCTTC
CDR3aa: CASSLEPSGSYNEQFF

len: 15
d_gene: .
abundance: medium-sized
v_gene: TRBV4-3
j_gene: TRBJ1-2
CDR3nt: TGCGCCAGCAGCCAAGATCCACGGGACAATTATGGCTACACCTTC
CDR3aa: CASSQDPRDNYGYTF

len: 13
d_gene: .
abundance: few
v_gene: TRBV11-2
j_gene: TRBJ2-3
CDR3nt: TGTGCCAGCAGCTTCCTAGCCATTGGAACGCAGTATTTT
CDR3aa: CASSFLAIGTQYF

len: 14
d_gene: .
abundance: .
v_gene: TRBV29-1
j_gene: TRBJ2-2
CDR3nt: TGCAGCGTCCAACCGGGAGCGAACACCGGGGAGCTGTTTTTT
CDR3aa: CSVQPGANTGELFF

len: 14
d_gene: .
abundance: few
v_gene: TRBV7-2
j_gene: TRBJ2-1
CDR3nt: TGTGCCAGCAGCTGGAGAGGAGGACTCAATGAGCAGTTCTTC
CDR3aa: CASSWRGGLNEQFF

len: 14
d_gene: .
abundance: .
v_gene: TRBV11-2
j_gene: TRBJ2-5
CDR3nt: TGTGCCAGCAGCCACCCTCGGTACCAAGAGACCCAGTACTTC
CDR3aa: CASSHPRYQETQYF

len: 14
d_gene: .
abundance: once
v_gene: TRBV6-5
j_gene: TRBJ2-3
CDR3nt: TGTGCCAGCAGAAACATAAGAACAGGGTCGACGCAGTATTTT
CDR3aa: CASRNIRTGSTQYF

len: 16
d_gene: TRBD2
abundance: .
v_gene: TRBV6-2/TRBV6-3
j_gene: TRBJ2-7
CDR3nt: TGTGCCAGCAGTTATCGGGCTAGCGGGAGGCGGTACGAGCAGTACTTC
CDR3aa: CASSYRASGRRYEQYF

len: 14
d_gene: TRBD2
abundance: once
v_gene: TRBV5-6
j_gene: TRBJ2-7
CDR3nt: TGTGCCAGCAGCTCCTGGCTAGCGGGAGTCGAGCAGTACTTC
CDR3aa: CASSSWLAGVEQYF

len: 13
d_gene: .
abundance: .
v_gene: TRBV6-5
j_gene: TRBJ1-5
CDR3nt: TGTGCCAGCATTTCACAGGGCGGTCAGCCCCAGCATTTT
CDR3aa: CASISQGGQPQHF

len: 16
d_gene: .
abundance: .
v_gene: TRBV18
j_gene: TRBJ2-2
CDR3nt: TGTGCCAGCTCATCACTAAGCGGGCGGGACACCGGGGAGCTGTTTTTT
CDR3aa: CASSSLSGRDTGELFF

len: 17
d_gene: TRBD1
abundance: .
v_gene: TRBV28
j_gene: TRBJ2-2
CDR3nt: TGTGCCAGCACCTATGAACGGACAGGGGGCAAGGGCGGGGAGCTGTTTTTT
CDR3aa: CASTYERTGGKGGELFF

len: 14
d_gene: .
abundance: .
v_gene: TRBV7-2
j_gene: TRBJ2-7
CDR3nt: TGTGCCAGCAGCTTAGGCAAAGGAGCCTACGAGCAGTACTTC
CDR3aa: CASSLGKGAYEQYF

len: 15
d_gene: .
abundance: .
v_gene: TRBV24-1
j_gene: TRBJ2-3
CDR3nt: TGTGCCACGCGACCAAGGGACTCCGGCACAGATACGCAGTATTTT
CDR3aa: CATRPRDSGTDTQYF

len: 16
d_gene: .
abundance: .
v_gene: TRBV6-2/TRBV6-3
j_gene: TRBJ2-1
CDR3nt: TGTGCCAGCAGTCCCACCCCCCGAGTTACCTACAATGAGCAGTTCTTC
CDR3aa: CASSPTPRVTYNEQFF

len: 14
d_gene: TRBD1
abundance: .
v_gene: TRBV4-1
j_gene: TRBJ1-1
CDR3nt: TGCGCCAGCAGCCAAGGGACAGGGTGGACTGAAGCTTTCTTT
CDR3aa: CASSQGTGWTEAFF

len: 12
d_gene: .
abundance: .
v_gene: TRBV6-1
j_gene: TRBJ2-1
CDR3nt: TGTGCCAGCAGTGAAACACAGCAAGGTCCGTTCTTC
CDR3aa: CASSETQQGPFF

len: 15
d_gene: TRBD1
abundance: once
v_gene: TRBV5-1
j_gene: TRBJ2-2
CDR3nt: TGCGCCAGCAGCTCGACAGGGGGGGCGACCGGGGAGCTGTTTTTT
CDR3aa: CASSSTGGATGELFF

len: 14
d_gene: TRBD1
abundance: .
v_gene: TRBV25-1
j_gene: TRBJ2-5
CDR3nt: TGTGCCAGTATGATGGACAGGGGACAAGAGACCCAGTACTTC
CDR3aa: CASMMDRGQETQYF

len: 11
d_gene: .
abundance: .
v_gene: TRBV7-9
j_gene: TRBJ2-3
CDR3nt: TGTGCCAGCAGCCCACAAAACACGCAGTATTTT
CDR3aa: CASSPQNTQYF

len: 14
d_gene: TRBD2
abundance: few
v_gene: TRBV7-2
j_gene: TRBJ2-7
CDR3nt: TGTGCCAGCAAGTCGACGGGAGGCTCCTACGAGCAGTACTTC
CDR3aa: CASKSTGGSYEQYF

len: 14
d_gene: .
abundance: .
v_gene: TRBV5-8
j_gene: TRBJ1-3
CDR3nt: TGTGCCAGCAGCTTGCGGGGGGAAGGAAACACCATATATTTT
CDR3aa: CASSLRGEGNTIYF

len: 12
d_gene: .
abundance: .
v_gene: TRBV4-1
j_gene: TRBJ1-1
CDR3nt: TGCGCCAGCAGCCGATTCATTGGCGAAGCTTTCTTT
CDR3aa: CASSRFIGEAFF

len: 15
d_gene: TRBD1
abundance: .
v_gene: TRBV7-3
j_gene: TRBJ2-5
CDR3nt: TGTGCCAGCAGCTTAACGAGGGACAGTCTGGAGACCCAGTACTTC
CDR3aa: CASSLTRDSLETQYF

len: 15
d_gene: TRBD2
abundance: .
v_gene: TRBV4-2
j_gene: TRBJ2-7
CDR3nt: TGTGCCAGCAGCCAAGATCCGGGAGGGGGGTACGAGCAGTACTTC
CDR3aa: CASSQDPGGGYEQYF

len: 12
d_gene: .
abundance: .
v_gene: TRBV28
j_gene: TRBJ1-5
CDR3nt: TGTGCCAGCAGCCAACGGGGGTTGACCCAGCATTTT
CDR3aa: CASSQRGLTQHF

len: 15
d_gene: TRBD2
abundance: medium-sized
v_gene: TRBV7-2
j_gene: TRBJ2-7
CDR3nt: TGTGCCAGCAGCTTGGGACTAGCGGCCTCCTACGAGCAGTACTTC
CDR3aa: CASSLGLAASYEQYF

len: 14
d_gene: TRBD2
abundance: .
v_gene: TRBV2
j_gene: TRBJ2-5
CDR3nt: TGTGCCAGGTCCGCTAGCGGGAGCTTTGAGACCCAGTACTTC
CDR3aa: CARSASGSFETQYF

len: 16
d_gene: TRBD2
abundance: .
v_gene: TRBV9
j_gene: TRBJ2-3
CDR3nt: TGTGCCAGCAGTCGTCCGAAGGCGGGAGTTCCAGATACGCAGTATTTT
CDR3aa: CASSRPKAGVPDTQYF

len: 13
d_gene: TRBD1
abundance: .
v_gene: TRBV30
j_gene: TRBJ1-2
CDR3nt: TGTGCCTGGAGTGTACAAGGGGGCGATGGCTACACCTTC
CDR3aa: CAWSVQGGDGYTF

len: 14
d_gene: .
abundance: .
v_gene: TRBV9
j_gene: TRBJ1-2
CDR3nt: TGTGCCAGCAGCGTAGGGCAGTTGAACTATGGCTACACCTTC
CDR3aa: CASSVGQLNYGYTF